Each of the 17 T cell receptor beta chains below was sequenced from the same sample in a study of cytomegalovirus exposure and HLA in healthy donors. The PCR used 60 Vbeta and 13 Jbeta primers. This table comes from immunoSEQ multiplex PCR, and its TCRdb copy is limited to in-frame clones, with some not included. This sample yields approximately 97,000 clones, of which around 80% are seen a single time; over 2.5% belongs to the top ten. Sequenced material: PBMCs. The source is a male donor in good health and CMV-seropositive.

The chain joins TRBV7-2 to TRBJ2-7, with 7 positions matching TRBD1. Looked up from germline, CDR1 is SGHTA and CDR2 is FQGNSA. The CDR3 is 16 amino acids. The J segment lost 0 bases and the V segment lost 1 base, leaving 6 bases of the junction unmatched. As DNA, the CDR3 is TGTGCCAGCAGCTTAGGTACAGGGGAACCCTCCTACGAGCAGTACTTC. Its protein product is CASSLGTGEPSYEQYF.

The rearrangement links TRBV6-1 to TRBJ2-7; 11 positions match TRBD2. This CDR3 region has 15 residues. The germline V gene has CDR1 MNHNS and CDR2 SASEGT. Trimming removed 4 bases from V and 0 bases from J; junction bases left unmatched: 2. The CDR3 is CASSGGTSGSYEQYF. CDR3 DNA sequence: TGTGCCAGCAGTGGGGGGACTAGCGGCTCCTACGAGCAGTACTTC.

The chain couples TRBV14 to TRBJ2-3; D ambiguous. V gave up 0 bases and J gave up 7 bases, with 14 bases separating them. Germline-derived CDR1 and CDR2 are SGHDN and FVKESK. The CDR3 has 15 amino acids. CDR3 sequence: CASSQEPAEENTQYF. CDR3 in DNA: TGTGCCAGCAGCCAAGAACCGGCAGAGGAAAATACGCAGTATTTT.

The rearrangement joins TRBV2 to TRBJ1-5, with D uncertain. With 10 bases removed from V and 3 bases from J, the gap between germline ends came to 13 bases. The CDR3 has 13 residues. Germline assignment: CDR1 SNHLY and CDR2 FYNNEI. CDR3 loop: CANGREVNQPQHF. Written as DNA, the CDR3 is TGTGCCAACGGAAGGGAGGTCAATCAGCCCCAGCATTTT.

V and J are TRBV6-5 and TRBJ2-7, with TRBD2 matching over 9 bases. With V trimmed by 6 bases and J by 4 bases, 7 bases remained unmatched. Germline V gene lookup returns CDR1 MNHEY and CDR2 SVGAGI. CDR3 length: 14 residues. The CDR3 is CASSERGATYEQYF. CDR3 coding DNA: TGTGCCAGCAGCGAGCGGGGGGCTACGTACGAGCAGTACTTC.

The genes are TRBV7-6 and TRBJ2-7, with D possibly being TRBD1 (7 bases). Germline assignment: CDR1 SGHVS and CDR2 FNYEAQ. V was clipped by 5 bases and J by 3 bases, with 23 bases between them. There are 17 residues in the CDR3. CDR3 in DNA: TGTGCCAGCAGCGCCCAGGGGGGTCGGCACCTCTACTACGAGCAGTACTTC. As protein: CASSAQGGRHLYYEQYF.

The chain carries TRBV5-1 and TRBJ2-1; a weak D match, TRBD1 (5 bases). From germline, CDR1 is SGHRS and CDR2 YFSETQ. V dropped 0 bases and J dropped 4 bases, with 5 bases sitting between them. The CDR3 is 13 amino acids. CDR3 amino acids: CASSLGQYNEQFF. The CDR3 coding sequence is TGCGCCAGCAGCTTGGGACAGTACAATGAGCAGTTCTTC.

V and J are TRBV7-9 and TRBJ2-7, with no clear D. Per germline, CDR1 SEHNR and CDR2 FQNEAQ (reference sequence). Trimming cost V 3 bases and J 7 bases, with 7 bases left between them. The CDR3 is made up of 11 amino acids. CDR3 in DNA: TGTGCCAGCAGCTTCCTGTTGGAGCAGTACTTC. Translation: CASSFLLEQYF.

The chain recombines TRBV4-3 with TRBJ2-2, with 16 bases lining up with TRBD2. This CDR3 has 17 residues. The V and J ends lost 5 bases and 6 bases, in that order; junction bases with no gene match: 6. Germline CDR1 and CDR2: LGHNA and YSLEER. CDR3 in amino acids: CASSWTGTSGGAGELFF. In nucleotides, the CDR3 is TGCGCCAGCAGCTGGACCGGGACTAGCGGGGGGGCCGGGGAGCTGTTTTTT.

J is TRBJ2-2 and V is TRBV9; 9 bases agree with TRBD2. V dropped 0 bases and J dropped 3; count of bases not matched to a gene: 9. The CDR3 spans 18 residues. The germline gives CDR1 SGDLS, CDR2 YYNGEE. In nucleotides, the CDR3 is TGTGCCAGCAGCGTAGGGGCGGGGGGGCCTGTTGACACCGGGGAGCTGTTTTTT. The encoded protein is CASSVGAGGPVDTGELFF.

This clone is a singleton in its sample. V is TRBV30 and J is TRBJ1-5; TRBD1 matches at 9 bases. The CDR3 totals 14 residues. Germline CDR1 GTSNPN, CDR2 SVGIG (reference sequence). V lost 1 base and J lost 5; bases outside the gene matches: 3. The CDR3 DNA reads TGTGCCTGGAGTGAGGGACAGGGACATCAGCCCCAGCATTTT. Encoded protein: CAWSEGQGHQPQHF.

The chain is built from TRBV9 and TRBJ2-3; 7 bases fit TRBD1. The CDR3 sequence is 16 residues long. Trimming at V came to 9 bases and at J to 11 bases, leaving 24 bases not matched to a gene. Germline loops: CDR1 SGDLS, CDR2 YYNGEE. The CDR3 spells CATSSHPGTEPGEQYF. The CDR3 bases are TGTGCCACCTCTTCACACCCCGGGACAGAGCCCGGGGAGCAGTATTTT. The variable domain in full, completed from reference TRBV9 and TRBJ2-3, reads DSGVTQTPKHLITATGQRVTLRCSPRSGDLSVYWYQQSLDQGLQFLIQYYNGEERAKGNILERFSAQQFPDLHSELNLSSLELGDSALYFCATSSHPGTEPGEQYFGPGTRLTVL.

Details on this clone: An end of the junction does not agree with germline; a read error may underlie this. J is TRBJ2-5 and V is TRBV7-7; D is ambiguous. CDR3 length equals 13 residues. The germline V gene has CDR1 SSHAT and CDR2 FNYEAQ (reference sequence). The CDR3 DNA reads TGTGCTAGCAGCTTAGGGCGGCAAGAGACCCAGTACTTC. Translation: CASSLGRQETQYF.

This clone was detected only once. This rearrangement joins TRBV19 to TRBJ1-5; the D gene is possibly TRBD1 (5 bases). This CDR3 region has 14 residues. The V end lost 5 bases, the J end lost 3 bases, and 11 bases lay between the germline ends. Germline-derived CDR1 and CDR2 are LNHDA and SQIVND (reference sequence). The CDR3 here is CASSVRDYNQPQHF. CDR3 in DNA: TGTGCCAGTAGTGTCCGGGACTACAATCAGCCCCAGCATTTT.

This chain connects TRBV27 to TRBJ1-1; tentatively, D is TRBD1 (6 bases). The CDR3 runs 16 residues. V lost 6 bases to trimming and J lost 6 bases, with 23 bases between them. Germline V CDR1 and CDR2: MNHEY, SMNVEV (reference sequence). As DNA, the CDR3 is TGTGCCAGCAGCCGAGTATGGGGAGGGGGAGTGTCTGAAGCTTTCTTT. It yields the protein CASSRVWGGGVSEAFF.

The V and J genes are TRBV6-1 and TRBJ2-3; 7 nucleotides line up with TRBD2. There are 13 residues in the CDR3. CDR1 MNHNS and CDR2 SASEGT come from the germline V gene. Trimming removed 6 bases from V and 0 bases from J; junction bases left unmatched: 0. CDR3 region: CASRGGSTDTQYF. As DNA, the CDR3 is TGTGCCAGCAGGGGGGGGAGCACAGATACGCAGTATTTT.

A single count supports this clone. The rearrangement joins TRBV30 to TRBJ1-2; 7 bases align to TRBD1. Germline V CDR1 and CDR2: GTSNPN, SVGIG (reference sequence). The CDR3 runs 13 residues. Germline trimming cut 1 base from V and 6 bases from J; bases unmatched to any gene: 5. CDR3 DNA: TGTGCCTGGAGTGAAAGACAGGGTAATGGCTACACCTTC. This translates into CAWSERQGNGYTF.